This TCR beta chain comes out of a study of shared clonotypes between healthy human individuals. CDR1 MDHEN and CDR2 SYDVKM come from the germline V gene. V lost 7 bases, J lost 8 bases, and 11 bases lay in between. The CDR3 consists of 11 residues. The sorted-subset replicate PCRs were given around 0.2 ug DNA, which is 31,000 or so T cell genomes. TCRdb keeps only in-frame clones here, not all; method: immunoSEQ multiplex PCR. The sample yields around 1,100,000 clones, about 72% seen once. Sequenced: memory CD4+ T cells from PBMCs. Subset: CD45RA-negative fraction. J is TRBJ1-2 and V is TRBV28; no reliable D call. The receptor was derived from a man aged 18 to 35 in good health. Some clones in this sample may be carry-over from other donors' samples. The DNA of the CDR3 is TGTGCCAGCAAAGCCGGACGGGGCTACACCTTC. Translation gives CASKAGRGYTF.